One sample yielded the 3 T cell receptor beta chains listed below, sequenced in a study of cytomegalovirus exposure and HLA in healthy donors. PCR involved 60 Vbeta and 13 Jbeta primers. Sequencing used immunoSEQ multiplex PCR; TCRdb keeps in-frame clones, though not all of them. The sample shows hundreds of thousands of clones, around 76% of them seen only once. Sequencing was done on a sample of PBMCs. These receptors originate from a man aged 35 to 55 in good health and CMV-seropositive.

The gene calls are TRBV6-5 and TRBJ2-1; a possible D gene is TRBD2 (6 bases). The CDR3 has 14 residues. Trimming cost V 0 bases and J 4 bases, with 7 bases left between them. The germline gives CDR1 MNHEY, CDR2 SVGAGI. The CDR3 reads CASSYSEGYNEQFF. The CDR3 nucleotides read TGTGCCAGCAGTTACTCGGAGGGTTACAATGAGCAGTTCTTC.

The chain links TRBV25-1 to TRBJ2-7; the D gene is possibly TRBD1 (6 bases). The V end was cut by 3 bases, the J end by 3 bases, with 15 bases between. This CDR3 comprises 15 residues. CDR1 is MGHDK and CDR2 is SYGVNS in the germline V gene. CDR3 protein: CASSDSGAQFYEQYF. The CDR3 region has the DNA TGTGCCAGCAGTGATTCAGGGGCACAATTCTACGAGCAGTACTTC.

CDR3 coding DNA: TGCAGCGCCCGGGGGACCGTCCAAGAGACCCAGTACTTC. This encodes CSARGTVQETQYF. The chain carries TRBV29-1 and TRBJ2-5, with a tentative D call TRBD2 (6 bases). V was trimmed by 7 bases and J by 1 base, leaving 13 bases between them. From germline, CDR1 is SQVTM and CDR2 ANQGSEA. The CDR3 contains 13 residues.